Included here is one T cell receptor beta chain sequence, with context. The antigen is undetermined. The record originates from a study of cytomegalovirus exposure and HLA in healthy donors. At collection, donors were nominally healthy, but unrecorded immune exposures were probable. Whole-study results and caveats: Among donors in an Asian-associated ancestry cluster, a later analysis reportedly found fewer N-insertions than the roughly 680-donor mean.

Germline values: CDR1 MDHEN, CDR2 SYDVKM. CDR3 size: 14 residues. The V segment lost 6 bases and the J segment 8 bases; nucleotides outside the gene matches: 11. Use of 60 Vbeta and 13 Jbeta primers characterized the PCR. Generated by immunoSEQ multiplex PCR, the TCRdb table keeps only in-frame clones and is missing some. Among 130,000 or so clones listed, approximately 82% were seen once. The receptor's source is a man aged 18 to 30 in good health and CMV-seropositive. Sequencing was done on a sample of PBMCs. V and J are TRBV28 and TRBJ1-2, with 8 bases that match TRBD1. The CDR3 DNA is TGTGCCAGCAGGCCAATTCAGGGGGCGCGGGGCTACACCTTC. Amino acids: CASRPIQGARGYTF.